Sequencing of this T cell receptor (beta chain) was carried out in a study of CD8+CD57+ T cells in acquired aplastic anemia. Overall study: DNA recovered from sorted CD4+ and CD8+ cells had a mean of around 3.3 ug.

Trimming left V 0 bases short and J 4 bases short, with 12 bases between. Germline V lookup: CDR1 WNHNN, CDR2 SYGVQD (reference sequence). The CDR3 has 15 amino acids. The use of genomic DNA as template underpinned the TCR beta VDJ and CDR3 profiling. TCRdb ran MiXCR on the reads and lists one entry per CDR3 protein. The data contain 200,000 to 250,000 distinct CDR3 sequences, approximately 60% of them singletons. Whoever was chosen for sequencing had shown CD8+CD57+ cell expansion by flow cytometry. Severe acquired aplastic anemia was the diagnosis recorded for all patients. Therapy had not been given to patients before blood sampling. This clonotype was seen a handful of times.

The rearrangement uses TRBV10-1 and TRBJ1-2; the D gene is possibly TRBD1 (5 bases). The receptor comes from a human donor with aplastic anemia. Sequenced material: sorted CD4+, CD8+, or CD8+CD57+ T cells (not recorded which) from PBMCs. The CDR3 sequence is CASSESIWTPYGYTF. CDR3 coding DNA: TGCGCCAGCAGTGAGTCGATCTGGACACCCTATGGCTACACCTTC.